This paragraph reports one T cell receptor beta chain. Its specificity is unknown. The CDR3 extends over 13 amino acids. In germline, CDR1 is DFQATT, CDR2 SNEGSKA (reference sequence). The V and J ends lost 6 bases and 3 bases respectively, with 15 bases between them. UMIs and sample barcodes were carried by the TCR alpha and TCR beta cDNA libraries that 5'RACE produced using constant-segment primers. MiXCR, run by TCRdb on the 5' RACE reads, gives a single entry per CDR3 protein. The sample lists about 140,000 distinct CDR3 sequences; roughly 15% were seen once. This specimen comes from a study of T-cell memory formation after mild COVID-19. Study-level points and caveats: There were some responding clones in pre-infection memory, which suggested that cross-reactive memory had joined.

This clonotype originated in an adult woman who had mild COVID-19 (a few samples of this study predate the infection). Cell type and time point are not known. Sequencing used PBMCs or a T cell subset sorted from them (not recorded which). This chain connects TRBV20-1 to TRBJ2-7; maybe TRBD1 (5 bases). The CDR3 DNA follows: TGCAGTGCAATACAGGTTTTTATCTACGAGCAGTACTTC. It yields the protein CSAIQVFIYEQYF.